Included here is one TCR beta chain sequence, with context. Its antigen is unknown. At one end, the junction sequence differs from germline, possibly due to a read error. One entry per CDR3 protein, called by TCRdb with MiXCR from the reads. The sample lists about 250,000 distinct CDR3 sequences, about a sixth seen once, with approximately 51% in the top ten. The sample belongs to a study of T cell repertoires in cytomegalovirus infection. On the study more broadly: TCR beta signatures that were public indicated CMV infection and matching HLA type.

Study findings and constraints: Cumulative public TCR beta family frequency identified CMV carriers with the relevant HLA. Across the ex vivo response, the dominant clonotypes were HLA-C-restricted CMV-specific TCR beta clonotypes.

Germline CDR1 and CDR2: SGDLS and YYNGEE. This CDR3 region has 15 residues. The sequence was collected from a human donor in good health (CMV status not recorded). Some clones in this sample may be carry-over from other donors' samples. The sample consisted of CD8+ T cells from PBMCs. The chain carries TRBV9 and TRBJ2-7, with 8 bases fitting TRBD1. The CDR3 protein is CASSGPETGEHEHYF. The CDR3 DNA follows: TGTGCCAGCAGCGGCCCAGAGACAGGGGAGCACGAGCATTACTTC.